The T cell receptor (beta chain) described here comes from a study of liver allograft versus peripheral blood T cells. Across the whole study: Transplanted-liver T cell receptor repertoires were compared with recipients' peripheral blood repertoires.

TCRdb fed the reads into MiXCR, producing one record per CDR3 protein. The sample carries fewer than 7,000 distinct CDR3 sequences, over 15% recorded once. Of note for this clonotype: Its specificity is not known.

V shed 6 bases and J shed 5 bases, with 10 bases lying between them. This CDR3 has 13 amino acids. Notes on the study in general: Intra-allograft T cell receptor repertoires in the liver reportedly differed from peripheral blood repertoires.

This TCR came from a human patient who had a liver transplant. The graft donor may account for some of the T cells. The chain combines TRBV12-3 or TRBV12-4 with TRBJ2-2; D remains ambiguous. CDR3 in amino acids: CASRAQETGELFF. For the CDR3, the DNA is TGTGCCAGCAGGGCTCAGGAGACCGGGGAGCTGTTTTTT.